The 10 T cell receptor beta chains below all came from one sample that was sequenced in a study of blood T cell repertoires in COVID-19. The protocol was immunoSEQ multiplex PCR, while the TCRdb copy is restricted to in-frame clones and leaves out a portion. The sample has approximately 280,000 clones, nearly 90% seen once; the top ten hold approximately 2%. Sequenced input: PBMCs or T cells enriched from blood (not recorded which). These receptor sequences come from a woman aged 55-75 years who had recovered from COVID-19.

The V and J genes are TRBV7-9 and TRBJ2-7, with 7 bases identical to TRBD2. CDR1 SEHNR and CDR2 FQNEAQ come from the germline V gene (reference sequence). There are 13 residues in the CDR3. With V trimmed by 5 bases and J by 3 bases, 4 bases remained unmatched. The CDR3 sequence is CASSPGTIYEQYF. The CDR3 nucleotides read TGTGCCAGCAGCCCCGGGACTATCTACGAGCAGTACTTC. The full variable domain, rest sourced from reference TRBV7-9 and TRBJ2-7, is DTGVSQNPRHKITKRGQNVTFRCDPISEHNRLYWYRQTLGQGPEFLTYFQNEAQLEKSRLLSDRFSAERPKGSFSTLEIQRTEQGDSAMYLCASSPGTIYEQYFGPGTRLTVT.

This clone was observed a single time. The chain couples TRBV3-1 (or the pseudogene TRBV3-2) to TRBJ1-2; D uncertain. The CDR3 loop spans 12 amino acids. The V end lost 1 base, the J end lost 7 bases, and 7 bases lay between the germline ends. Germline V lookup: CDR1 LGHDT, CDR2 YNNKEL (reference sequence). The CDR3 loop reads CASSQGRVGYTF. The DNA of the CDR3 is TGTGCCAGCAGCCAAGGGAGGGTTGGCTACACCTTC.

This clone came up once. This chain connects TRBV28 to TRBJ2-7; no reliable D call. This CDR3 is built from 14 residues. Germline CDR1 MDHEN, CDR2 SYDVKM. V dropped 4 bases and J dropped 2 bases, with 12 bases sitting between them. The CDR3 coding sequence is TGTGCCAGCAGTTCACCAGACTTCACCTACGAGCAGTACTTC. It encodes CASSSPDFTYEQYF.

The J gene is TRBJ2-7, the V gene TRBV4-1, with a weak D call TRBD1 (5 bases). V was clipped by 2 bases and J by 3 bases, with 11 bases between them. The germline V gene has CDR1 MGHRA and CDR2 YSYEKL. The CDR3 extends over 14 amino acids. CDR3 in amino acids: CASSQFDRHYEQYF. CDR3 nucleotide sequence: TGCGCCAGCAGCCAATTTGACAGACACTACGAGCAGTACTTC.

The DNA of the CDR3 is TGTGCCAGTCAGATTACGAGCAGCGCCACCGGGGAGCTGTTTTTT. Encoded protein: CASQITSSATGELFF. V gene TRBV6-5 combines with J gene TRBJ2-2; D call uncertain. V was cut by 9 bases and J by 4 bases, with 18 bases left in between. From germline, CDR1 is MNHEY and CDR2 SVGAGI. The CDR3 totals 15 residues.

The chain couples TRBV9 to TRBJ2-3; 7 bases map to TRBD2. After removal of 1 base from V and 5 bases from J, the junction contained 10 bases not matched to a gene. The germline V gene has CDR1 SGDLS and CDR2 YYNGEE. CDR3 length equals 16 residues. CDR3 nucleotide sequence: TGTGCCAGCAGCGTACCCCGAGCGGGATCGGTAGATACGCAGTATTTT. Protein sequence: CASSVPRAGSVDTQYF. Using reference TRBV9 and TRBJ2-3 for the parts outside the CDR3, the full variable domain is DSGVTQTPKHLITATGQRVTLRCSPRSGDLSVYWYQQSLDQGLQFLIQYYNGEERAKGNILERFSAQQFPDLHSELNLSSLELGDSALYFCASSVPRAGSVDTQYFGPGTRLTVL.

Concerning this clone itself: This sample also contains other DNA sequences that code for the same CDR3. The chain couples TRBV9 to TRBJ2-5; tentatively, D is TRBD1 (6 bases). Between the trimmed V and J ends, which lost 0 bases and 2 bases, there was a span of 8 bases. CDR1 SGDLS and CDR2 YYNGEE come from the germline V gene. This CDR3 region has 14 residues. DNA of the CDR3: TGTGCCAGCAGCGTAGGGGGGACACAAGAGACCCAGTACTTC. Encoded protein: CASSVGGTQETQYF.

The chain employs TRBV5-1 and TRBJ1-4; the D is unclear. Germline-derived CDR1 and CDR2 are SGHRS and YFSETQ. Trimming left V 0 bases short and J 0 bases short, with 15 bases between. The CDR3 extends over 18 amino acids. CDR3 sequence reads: CASSLGHGGRATNEKLFF. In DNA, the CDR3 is TGCGCCAGCAGCTTGGGTCACGGAGGTCGGGCAACTAATGAAAAACTGTTTTTT. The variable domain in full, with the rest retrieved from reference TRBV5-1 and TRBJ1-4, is KAGVTQTPRYLIKTRGQQVTLSCSPISGHRSVSWYQQTPGQGLQFLFEYFSETQRNKGNFPGRFSGRQFSNSRSEMNVSTLELGDSALYLCASSLGHGGRATNEKLFFGSGTQLSVL.

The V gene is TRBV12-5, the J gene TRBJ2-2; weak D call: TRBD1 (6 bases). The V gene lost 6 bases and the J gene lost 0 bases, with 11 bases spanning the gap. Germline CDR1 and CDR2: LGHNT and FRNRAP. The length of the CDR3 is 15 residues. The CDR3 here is CASGPGTPNTGELFF. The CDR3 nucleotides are TGTGCTAGTGGCCCCGGGACACCGAACACCGGGGAGCTGTTTTTT.

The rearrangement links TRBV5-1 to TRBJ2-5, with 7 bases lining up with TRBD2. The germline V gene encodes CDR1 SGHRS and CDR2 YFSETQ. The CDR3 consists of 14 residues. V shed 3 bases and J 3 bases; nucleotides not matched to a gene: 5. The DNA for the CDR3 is TGCGCCAGCAGCTCCCTCGCGGGAGAAGAGACCCAGTACTTC. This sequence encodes CASSSLAGEETQYF.